This TCR beta chain emerged from a study of regulatory dendritic cells for organ transplantation listed by TCRdb under 2017. For the study in its entirety: The TCRbeta repertoires of sorted naive and memory CD4+ and CD8+ T cells were sequenced before and after allostimulation with regulatory or mature dendritic cells.

Naive T cells were sorted as CD45RA+ and memory T cells as CD45RO+ CD4+ or CD8+ cells by FACS. T cells for TCR sequencing came from a couple of healthy control subjects. Sorted T cell subsets that were not stimulated were used as baseline controls for the mixed lymphocyte reactions. The Qiagen DNeasy Blood & Tissue Kit was used for extraction of genomic DNA. General findings and caveats noted by the study authors: In both subjects, allostimulation led to expansion of memory CD8+ clones, though the expansion induced by regulatory dendritic cells appeared to be more limited than that induced by mature dendritic cells. Naive CD4+ and CD8+ T cells showed highly diverse repertoires, whereas memory cells were less diverse and memory CD8+ cells were the most oligoclonal. Of the resting subsets, memory CD8+ T cells had the largest number of alloreactive TCR clonotypes. Sequencing was done in only a couple of subjects, and the authors reported considerable heterogeneity between individuals in the alloreactive memory CD8+ T cell pool.

TCRbeta CDR3 regions were amplified by multiplexed two-step PCR using Vbeta-specific forward primers and Jbeta-specific reverse primers. Through the immunoSEQ service, the TCRbeta libraries were run on an Illumina instrument for sequencing. The study's own analysis went as follows. V, D and J genes were assigned using IMGT annotation, and counts were corrected for multiplex PCR bias using synthetic CDR3 analogues. In the immunoSEQ Analyzer, repertoire clonality was calculated as one minus the normalized Shannon entropy. Clonal expansion was defined using Fisher's exact test with Benjamini-Hochberg false discovery rate control and a two-tailed threshold of P<0.01. The table was pulled from immuneACCESS by TCRdb, which kept in-frame rearrangements only. Such tables lose some clones; where checked, under half of the loss comes from unresolved V genes, and the rest has no known cause. That table supplies the V and J calls and clone size; D and trimming were determined from the DNA. This sample has more than 35,000 clones in its table, and 75% to 95% of those were observed once. Jointly, the top ten make up over 0.095% of the sample.

Of note for this clone: Its specific antigen is unknown. Base qualities are not at hand, and no much larger clone is one base apart.

A distance of 7 bases separates the germline ends of V and J, which lose 2 bases and 3 bases respectively. Including the terminal cysteine and phenylalanine, the CDR3 comprises 14 residues. Only the CDR3 DNA is retained, 42 bases long and in frame from the first base. CDR1 and CDR2 are read off the germline V gene as MDHEN and SYDVKM. The sequence came from a human donor in good health. Recombination joined TRBV28 with TRBJ2-2; possibly the D gene is TRBD1, per 6 matching bases. The sequenced sample was naive CD8+ T cells from blood. According to the study, the label for this sample's cell subset or site signals: CD45RA+ naive T cells. The CDR3 here reads CASSLGQYTGELFF. The DNA reads TGTGCCAGCAGTTTAGGACAGTACACCGGGGAGCTGTTTTTT.